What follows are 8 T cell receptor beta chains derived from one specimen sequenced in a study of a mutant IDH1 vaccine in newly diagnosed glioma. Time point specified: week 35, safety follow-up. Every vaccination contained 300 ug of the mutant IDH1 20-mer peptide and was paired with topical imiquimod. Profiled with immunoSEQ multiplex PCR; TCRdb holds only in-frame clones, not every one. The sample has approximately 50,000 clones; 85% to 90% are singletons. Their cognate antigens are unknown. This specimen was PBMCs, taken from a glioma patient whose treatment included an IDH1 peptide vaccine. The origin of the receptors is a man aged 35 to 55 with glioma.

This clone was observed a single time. The CDR3 region is CASSLDRGHETQYF. DNA of the CDR3: TGTGCCAGCAGCTTGGACAGGGGGCATGAGACCCAGTACTTC. The chain has TRBV7-8 and TRBJ2-5, with 11 bases fitting TRBD1. The ends lost 3 bases at V and 5 bases at J; junction bases unmatched: 2. Germline V CDR1 and CDR2: SGHVS, FQNEAQ. The CDR3 runs 14 residues.

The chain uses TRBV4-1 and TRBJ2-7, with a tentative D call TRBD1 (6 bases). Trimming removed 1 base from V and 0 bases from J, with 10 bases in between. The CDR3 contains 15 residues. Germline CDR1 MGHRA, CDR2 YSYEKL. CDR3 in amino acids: CASSQGQGGSYEQYF. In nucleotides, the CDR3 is TGCGCCAGCAGCCAAGGTCAAGGGGGCTCCTACGAGCAGTACTTC.

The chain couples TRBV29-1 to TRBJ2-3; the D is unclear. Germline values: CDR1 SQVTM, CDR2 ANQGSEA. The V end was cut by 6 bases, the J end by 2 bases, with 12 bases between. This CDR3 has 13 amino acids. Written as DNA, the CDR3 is TGCAGCGTCAAAAAGGGAAACACAGATACGCAGTATTTT. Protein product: CSVKKGNTDTQYF.

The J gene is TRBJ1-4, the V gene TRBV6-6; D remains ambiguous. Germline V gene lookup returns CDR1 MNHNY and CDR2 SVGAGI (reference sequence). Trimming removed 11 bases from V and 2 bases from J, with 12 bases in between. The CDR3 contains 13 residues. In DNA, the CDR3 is TGTGCCCTCGCCGATACGACTAATGAAAAACTGTTTTTT. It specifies CALADTTNEKLFF.

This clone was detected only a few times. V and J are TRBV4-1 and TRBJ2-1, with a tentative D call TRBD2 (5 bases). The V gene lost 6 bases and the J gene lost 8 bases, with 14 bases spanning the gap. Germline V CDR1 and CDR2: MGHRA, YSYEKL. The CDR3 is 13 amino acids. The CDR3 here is CASSLAPGDEQFF. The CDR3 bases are TGCGCCAGCAGTTTAGCTCCCGGGGATGAGCAGTTCTTC.

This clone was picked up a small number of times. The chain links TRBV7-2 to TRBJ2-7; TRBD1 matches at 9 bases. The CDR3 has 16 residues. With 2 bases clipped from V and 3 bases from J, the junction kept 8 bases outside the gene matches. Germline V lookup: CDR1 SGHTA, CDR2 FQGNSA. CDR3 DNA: TGTGCCAGCAGCTTAATGGGGAGGACAGGGGACTACGAGCAGTACTTC. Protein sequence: CASSLMGRTGDYEQYF.

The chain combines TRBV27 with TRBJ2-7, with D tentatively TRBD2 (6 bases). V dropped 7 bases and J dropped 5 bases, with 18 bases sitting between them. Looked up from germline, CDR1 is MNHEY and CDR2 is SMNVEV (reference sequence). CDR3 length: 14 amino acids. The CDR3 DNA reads TGTGCCAGCAACGGGGGTTACCGGTACAACGAGCAGTACTTC. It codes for CASNGGYRYNEQYF.

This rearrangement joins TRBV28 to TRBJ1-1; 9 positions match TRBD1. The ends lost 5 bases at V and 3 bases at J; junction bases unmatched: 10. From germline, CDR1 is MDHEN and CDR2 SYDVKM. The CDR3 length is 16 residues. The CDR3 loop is CASSPNRWTGDTEAFF. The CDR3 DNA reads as TGTGCCAGCAGTCCCAACCGTTGGACAGGGGACACTGAAGCTTTCTTT.